This T cell receptor (beta chain) was retrieved from a study of blood T cell repertoires in COVID-19. Whole-study context: T cells, B-cell-depleted T cells, or PBMCs supplied cDNA or gDNA.

The protocol was immunoSEQ multiplex PCR, while the TCRdb copy is restricted to in-frame clones and leaves out a portion. The sample shows roughly 93,000 clones, 81% of them seen only once. About this clone: Other DNA sequences from this sample encode an identical CDR3 as well.

The TCR comes from a woman over 75 with acute or convalescent COVID-19. The sequencing sample was made of peripheral blood.

The CDR3 DNA sequence: TGTGCCAGCTCCCCCCCGGGGCAGCCCCAGCATTTT. It codes for CASSPPGQPQHF. V gene TRBV18 combines with J gene TRBJ1-5; D gene unclear. The germline gives CDR1 KGHSH, CDR2 LQKENI. V lost 6 bases to trimming and J lost 7 bases, with 10 bases between them. The CDR3 consists of 12 residues.